These 14 T cell receptor beta chains came from one sample sequenced in a study of T cells of healthy individuals (dated 2018 in TCRdb). The protocol used for the library was 5' RACE. Sequencer: Illumina MiSeq. TCRdb reprocessing: public reads trimmed at Q25 with fastp, clones called with MiXCR, in-frame beta chains kept. For every CDR3 protein sequence, its rows merge into one entry that carries the most common genes and DNA. The sample table contains under 70,000 distinct CDR3 sequences; only one count was recorded for roughly 14% of them. About 16% of the sample rests with the top ten. These receptors came from a human donor in good health.

In its sample, this clonotype was seen a few times. The chain has TRBV6-5 and TRBJ2-3; no firm D call. V lost 1 base and J lost 6, with 5 bases in between. This CDR3 region has 12 residues. CDR1 is MNHEY and CDR2 is SVGAGI in the germline V gene. CDR3 residues: CASSYLGDTQYF. The DNA of the CDR3 is TGTGCCAGCAGTTACTTGGGCGATACGCAGTATTTT.

This clonotype came up once. J is TRBJ2-7 and V is TRBV18; D is possibly TRBD2 (5 bases). CDR3 length equals 17 residues. The germline V gene has CDR1 KGHSH and CDR2 LQKENI. V gave up 2 bases and J gave up 6 bases, with 23 bases separating them. The DNA for the CDR3 is TGTGCCAGCTCACCATCACTATTTACAACTAGTAGGCCCGAGCAGTACTTC. It is translated as CASSPSLFTTSRPEQYF. The full variable domain, rest sourced from reference TRBV18 and TRBJ2-7, is NAGVMQNPRHLVRRRGQEARLRCSPMKGHSHVYWYRQLPEEGLKFMVYLQKENIIDESGMPKERFSAEFPKEGPSILRIQQVVRGDSAAYFCASSPSLFTTSRPEQYFGPGTRLTVT.

The chain couples TRBV10-2 to TRBJ2-7, with D possibly being TRBD2 (7 bases). Trimming left V 2 bases short and J 12 bases short, with 17 bases between. The CDR3 spans 13 residues. Germline CDR1 is WSHSY and CDR2 is SAAADI. The CDR3 reads CASSERGEGRMYF. The DNA of the CDR3 is TGCGCCAGCAGTGAGAGGGGGGAGGGCCGTATGTACTTC.

This clonotype was seen many times. The chain links TRBV11-1 to TRBJ1-1; perhaps TRBD1 as D (5 bases). Germline V CDR1 and CDR2: SGHAT, FQDESV (reference sequence). The CDR3 is 14 amino acids. V gave up 5 bases and J gave up 5 bases, with 15 bases separating them. The CDR3 region has the DNA TGTGCCAGCAGCCGAGTTTCCCAGGGAACTGAAGCTTTCTTT. It yields the protein CASSRVSQGTEAFF.

This clonotype was picked up a small number of times. The gene calls are TRBV6-2 or TRBV6-3 and TRBJ2-7; no definite D call. The germline V gene encodes CDR1 MNHEY and CDR2 SVGEGT. The CDR3 spans 14 residues. Trimming pared 6 bases from V and 4 bases from J, leaving 16 bases between. Here the CDR3 DNA reads TGTGCCAGCAGCCCTCACCAGGTTCCATACGAGCAGTACTTC. It specifies CASSPHQVPYEQYF.

This clonotype was counted at least ten times. The chain employs TRBV29-1 and TRBJ1-3, with a tentative D call TRBD1 (6 bases). CDR1 and CDR2 from the germline V gene are SQVTM and ANQGSEA. V was pared by 6 bases and J by 4 bases, with 16 bases between. The CDR3 loop spans 14 amino acids. Here the CDR3 DNA reads TGCAGCGTGAGGACAGTCCCGGACGGAAACACCATATATTTT. Translation: CSVRTVPDGNTIYF.

The chain has TRBV28 and TRBJ1-1; 7 positions agree with TRBD1. With 4 bases clipped from V and 0 bases from J, the junction kept 11 bases outside the gene matches. The CDR3 has 17 residues. The germline gives CDR1 MDHEN, CDR2 SYDVKM. CDR3 loop: CASSYGGSGQLNTEAFF. The CDR3 nucleotides are TGTGCCAGCAGTTATGGGGGATCGGGACAGTTGAACACTGAAGCTTTCTTT. Based on the CDR3 plus reference TRBV28 and TRBJ1-1, the full variable domain is DVKVTQSSRYLVKRTGEKVFLECVQDMDHENMFWYRQDPGLGLRLIYFSYDVKMKEKGDIPEGYSVSREKKERFSLILESASTNQTSMYLCASSYGGSGQLNTEAFFGQGTRLTVV.

V and J are TRBV7-2 and TRBJ1-5; TRBD1 is a possible D gene (6 bases). The V and J ends lost 1 base and 3 bases respectively, with 7 bases between them. CDR3 length: 14 residues. CDR1 SGHTA and CDR2 FQGNSA come from the germline V gene. CDR3: CASSLGGHNQPQHF. DNA for the CDR3: TGTGCCAGCAGCTTAGGGGGACACAATCAGCCCCAGCATTTT.

This clonotype was recorded many times. This chain uses TRBV7-9 with TRBJ1-5, with D unresolved. In germline, CDR1 is SEHNR, CDR2 FQNEAQ (reference sequence). There are 13 residues in the CDR3. The V end lost 3 bases, the J end lost 5 bases, and 8 bases lay between the germline ends. The CDR3 DNA is TGTGCCAGCAGCTTGAAGTGGGATCAGCCCCAGCATTTT. Protein sequence: CASSLKWDQPQHF.

In this sample, this clonotype turned up many times. The chain employs TRBV4-2 and TRBJ2-1, with 8 bases lining up with TRBD1. The CDR3 runs to 14 residues. V shed 2 bases and J 9 bases; nucleotides not matched to a gene: 6. Germline V gives CDR1 LGHNA, CDR2 YNFKEQ. The DNA of the CDR3 is TGTGCCAGCAGCCAAATGGACAGGGACGGTGAGCAGTTCTTC. It translates to CASSQMDRDGEQFF.

This rearrangement joins TRBV20-1 to TRBJ1-1, with D perhaps matching TRBD1 (5 bases). Germline V gene data show CDR1 as DFQATT and CDR2 as SNEGSKA (reference sequence). V lost 6 bases to trimming and J lost 0 bases, with 11 bases between them. This CDR3 has 13 amino acids. In nucleotides, the CDR3 is TGCAGTGCCCCGGGACGGATGAACACTGAAGCTTTCTTT. This codes for CSAPGRMNTEAFF.

This clonotype has ten or more counts. The chain carries TRBV20-1 and TRBJ2-2, with 9 bases lining up with TRBD2. Germline CDR1 DFQATT, CDR2 SNEGSKA (reference sequence). V shed 5 bases, J shed 2 bases, and the junction held 9 bases outside the gene matches. There are 16 residues in the CDR3. The DNA for the CDR3 is TGCAGTGCTGCTAACCCGGGACTAGCTAACACCGGGGAGCTGTTTTTT. It yields the protein CSAANPGLANTGELFF.

This clonotype was counted many times. J is TRBJ1-2 and V is TRBV29-1; 9 positions match TRBD1. V lost 6 bases and J lost 3; bases outside the gene matches: 11. Germline values: CDR1 SQVTM, CDR2 ANQGSEA. The CDR3 extends over 15 amino acids. In DNA, the CDR3 is TGCAGCGTCTTTACAGGGGGCCCCAGGGACTATGGCTACACCTTC. Translated, it gives CSVFTGGPRDYGYTF.

This clonotype has a single count. This chain links TRBV7-2 with TRBJ2-1; 9 positions match TRBD2. V lost 1 base and J lost 8; bases outside the gene matches: 6. Germline values: CDR1 SGHTA, CDR2 FQGNSA. The CDR3 has 15 residues. Here the CDR3 DNA reads TGTGCCAGCAGCTTAGATAGCGGGAGAATATATGAGCAGTTCTTC. Amino acid sequence: CASSLDSGRIYEQFF.